Listed here are 12 T cell receptor beta chains from one sample, sequenced in a study of CD8 T cells in ankylosing spondylitis. TCRdb used MiXCR to reprocess the 5' RACE reads, holding one entry per CDR3 protein. The sample has under 85,000 distinct CDR3 sequences, roughly 5.3% seen once. Sample: blood, either unsorted or a sorted T cell fraction (not recorded which). The receptors stem from a male donor with ankylosing spondylitis or in good health (not recorded which).

In this sample, this clonotype turned up many times. The V and J genes are TRBV21-1 and TRBJ2-2; TRBD1 reflects the table's D call only, with no check against the DNA. TRBV21-1 is noted as a pseudogene. The CDR3 consists of 19 residues. The CDR3 loop is CASSIPGQGARPAGQELFF. The CDR3, as DNA: TGTGCCAGCAGCATCCCGGGACAGGGGGCGCGACCGGCCGGCCAGGAGCTGTTTTTT.

In its sample, this clonotype was seen many times. The chain couples TRBV5-1 to TRBJ1-6, with 7 bases fitting TRBD1. CDR3 size: 16 residues. The germline V gene encodes CDR1 SGHRS and CDR2 YFSETQ. Trimming at V came to 3 bases and at J to 8 bases, leaving 11 bases not matched to a gene. The CDR3 reads CASSSGSGTAYSPLHF. CDR3 nucleotides: TGCGCCAGCAGCTCGGGCTCCGGGACAGCTTATTCACCCCTCCACTTT.

This clonotype occurred many times. The rearrangement links TRBV5-4 to TRBJ2-3, with 9 bases that match TRBD1. CDR1 SGHNT and CDR2 YYREEE come from the germline V gene (reference sequence). V lost 4 bases, J lost 3 bases, and 9 bases stayed unmatched. The CDR3 extends over 16 amino acids. The chain's CDR3 is CASSLPSGTGTDTQYF. The CDR3, as DNA: TGTGCCAGCAGCCTTCCATCCGGGACAGGGACAGATACGCAGTATTTT. Filled out from reference TRBV5-4 and TRBJ2-3, the complete variable domain reads ETGVTQSPTHLIKTRGQQVTLRCSSQSGHNTVSWYQQALGQGPQFIFQYYREEENGRGNFPPRFSGLQFPNYSSELNVNALELDDSALYLCASSLPSGTGTDTQYFGPGTRLTVL.

This clonotype was seen at least ten times. This chain uses TRBV29-1 with TRBJ2-7; 10 positions match TRBD2. V shed 5 bases, J shed 5 bases, and the junction held 21 bases outside the gene matches. This CDR3 contains 18 residues. In germline, CDR1 is SQVTM, CDR2 ANQGSEA. The CDR3, as DNA: TGCAGCGTTACCGGAGGTAGTAGCGGGGGGTTCTCTCTGGACGAGCAGTACTTC. Translating gives CSVTGGSSGGFSLDEQYF.

This clonotype showed up many times. The V and J genes are TRBV20-1 and TRBJ2-5; 8 bases are shared with TRBD2. In germline, CDR1 is DFQATT, CDR2 SNEGSKA (reference sequence). The J segment lost 5 bases and the V segment lost 6 bases, leaving 17 bases of the junction unmatched. This CDR3 comprises 16 residues. The CDR3 coding sequence is TGCAGTGCCCAGGCCGCGGGGGGTACCTCATTTGAGACCCAGTACTTC. Translated: CSAQAAGGTSFETQYF.

This clonotype was observed many times. V is TRBV7-2 and J is TRBJ2-3; 10 bases are shared with TRBD2. Trimming cost V 3 bases and J 6 bases; bases outside gene matches: 6. The germline gives CDR1 SGHTA, CDR2 FQGNSA. The CDR3 consists of 15 residues. CDR3 DNA: TGTGCCAGCAGCTTTAGAGCGGGGGGGGGTGATACGCAGTATTTT. It encodes CASSFRAGGGDTQYF.

This clonotype is labeled as medium-sized (0.01 to 0.1%). V and J are TRBV4-2 and TRBJ2-3; TRBD2 aligns across 9 bases. The CDR3 covers 17 residues. CDR1 and CDR2 from the germline V gene are LGHNA and YNFKEQ. Trimming took 0 bases from V and 4 from J; bases not matched to a gene: 8. CDR3 loop: CASSQEYQTSGADTQYF. CDR3 nucleotides: TGTGCCAGCAGCCAAGAGTACCAGACTAGCGGCGCAGATACGCAGTATTTT.

At least ten counts were recorded for this clonotype. The chain links TRBV20-1 to TRBJ2-7, with D hard to call. The ends were cut back, 5 bases at V and 2 bases at J, with 19 bases in the middle. CDR1 DFQATT and CDR2 SNEGSKA come from the germline V gene (reference sequence). The CDR3 runs to 15 residues. The CDR3 loop reads CSAFSPRKKAYEQYF. As DNA, the CDR3 is TGCAGTGCTTTTTCCCCCCGGAAAAAAGCCTACGAGCAGTACTTC.

This clonotype was seen ten or more times. J is TRBJ2-2 and V is TRBV4-2; 11 nucleotides match TRBD2. The CDR3 extends over 18 amino acids. The trim removed 2 bases at V and 3 bases at J, leaving 8 bases unmatched. Looked up from germline, CDR1 is LGHNA and CDR2 is YNFKEQ. CDR3 DNA: TGTGCCAGCAGCCAAACCGTTCTAGCGGGGGGATACACCGGGGAGCTGTTTTTT. This gives the protein CASSQTVLAGGYTGELFF.

This clonotype appeared many times. The chain has TRBV6-1 and TRBJ2-3; D might be TRBD1 (7 bases). The CDR3 runs to 14 residues. V was trimmed by 6 bases and J by 6 bases, leaving 16 bases between them. Germline CDR1 reads MNHNS; CDR2 reads SASEGT. This chain's CDR3 is CASSRQGLRDTQYF. The CDR3 region has the DNA TGTGCCAGCAGCAGACAGGGACTGAGGGATACGCAGTATTTT.

This clonotype was counted ten times or more. The chain employs TRBV5-1 and TRBJ2-7; D is possibly TRBD2 (5 bases). Germline V gene data show CDR1 as SGHRS and CDR2 as YFSETQ. The V end lost 1 base, the J end lost 2 bases, and 16 bases lay between the germline ends. The CDR3 spans 16 residues. Here the CDR3 DNA reads TGCGCCAGCAGCTTGCGCGTTAGCGTCCGAACCTACGAGCAGTACTTC. This encodes CASSLRVSVRTYEQYF.

This clonotype came up many times. This sequence joins TRBV27 and TRBJ2-7, with 8 bases identical to TRBD1. The CDR3 extends over 12 amino acids. V was pared by 5 bases and J by 8 bases, with 5 bases of the junction left unmatched. Germline V lookup: CDR1 MNHEY, CDR2 SMNVEV (reference sequence). Written as DNA, the CDR3 is TGTGCCAGCAGTAACAGGGGGACCCAGCAGTACTTC. Protein sequence: CASSNRGTQQYF.